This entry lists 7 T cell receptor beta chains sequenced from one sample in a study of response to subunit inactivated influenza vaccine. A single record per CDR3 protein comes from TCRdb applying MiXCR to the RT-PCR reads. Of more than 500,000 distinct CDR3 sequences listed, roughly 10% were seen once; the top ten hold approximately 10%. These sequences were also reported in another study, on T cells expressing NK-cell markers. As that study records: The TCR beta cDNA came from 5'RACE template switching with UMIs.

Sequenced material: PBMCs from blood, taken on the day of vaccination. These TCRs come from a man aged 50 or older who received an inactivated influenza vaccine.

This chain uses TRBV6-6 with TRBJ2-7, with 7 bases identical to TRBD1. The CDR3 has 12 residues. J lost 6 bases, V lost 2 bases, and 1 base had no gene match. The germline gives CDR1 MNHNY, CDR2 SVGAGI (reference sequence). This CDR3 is CASSYAGGEQYF. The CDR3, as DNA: TGTGCCAGCAGTTACGCAGGGGGCGAGCAGTACTTC.

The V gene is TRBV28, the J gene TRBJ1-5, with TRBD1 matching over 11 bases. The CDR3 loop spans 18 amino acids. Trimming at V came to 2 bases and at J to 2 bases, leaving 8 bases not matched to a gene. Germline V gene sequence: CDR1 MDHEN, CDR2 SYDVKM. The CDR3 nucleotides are TGTGCCAGCAGTTTAGCCCGGGACAGGGGGTTGGGCAATCAGCCCCAGCATTTT. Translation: CASSLARDRGLGNQPQHF.

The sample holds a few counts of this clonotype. In DNA form, the CDR3 reads TGCAGCGTTGGGGGGACAGGGTCACTCGAGCAGTACTTC. This sequence encodes CSVGGTGSLEQYF. This sequence joins TRBV29-1 and TRBJ2-7, with 9 bases that match TRBD1. The V gene's germline CDR1 is SQVTM and CDR2 ANQGSEA. The CDR3 spans 13 residues. The V gene end was trimmed by 4 bases and the J gene end by 6 bases; junction bases not matched to a gene: 7.

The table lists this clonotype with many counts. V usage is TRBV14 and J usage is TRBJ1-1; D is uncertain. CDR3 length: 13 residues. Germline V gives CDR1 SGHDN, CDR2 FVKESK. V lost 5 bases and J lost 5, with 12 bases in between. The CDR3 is CASSARLLTEAFF. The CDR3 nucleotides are TGTGCCAGCAGCGCGCGACTTTTGACTGAAGCTTTCTTT.

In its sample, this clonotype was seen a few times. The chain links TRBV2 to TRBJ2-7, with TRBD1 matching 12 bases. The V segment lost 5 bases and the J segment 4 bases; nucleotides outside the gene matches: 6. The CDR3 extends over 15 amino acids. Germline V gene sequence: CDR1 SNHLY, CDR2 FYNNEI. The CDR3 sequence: CASSTGQGAGYEQYF. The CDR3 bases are TGTGCCAGCAGTACGGGACAGGGGGCTGGATACGAGCAGTACTTC.

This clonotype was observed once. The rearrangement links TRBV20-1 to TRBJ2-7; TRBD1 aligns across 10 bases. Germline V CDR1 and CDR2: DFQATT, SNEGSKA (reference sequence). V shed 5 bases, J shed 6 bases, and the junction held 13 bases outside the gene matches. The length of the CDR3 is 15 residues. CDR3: CSAPRGGTGVREQYF. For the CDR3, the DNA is TGCAGTGCTCCTAGAGGGGGGACAGGGGTTCGCGAGCAGTACTTC.

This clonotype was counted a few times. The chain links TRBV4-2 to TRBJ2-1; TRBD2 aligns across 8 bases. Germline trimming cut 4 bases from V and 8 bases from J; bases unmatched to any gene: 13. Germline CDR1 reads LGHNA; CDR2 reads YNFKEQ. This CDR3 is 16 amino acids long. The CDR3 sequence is CASSPPAGLERHEQFF. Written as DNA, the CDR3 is TGTGCCAGCAGCCCCCCAGCGGGACTAGAGCGTCATGAGCAGTTCTTC.